This T cell receptor beta chain comes out of a study of T cell responses to AZD1222 COVID-19 vaccine. Study-wide findings and caveats: Reports indicate that nearly half of spike-specific TCRs are directed at unmutated variant regions. Baseline antibody screening turned up just six seropositive AZD1222 recipients. Repertoire sampling occurred only after the peak T cell response. Donors were chiefly white British, with a greater number of females, and clonal diversity was perhaps underestimated.

V lost 0 bases and J 6 bases, leaving 6 bases between the germline ends. Germline CDR1 reads MNHEY; CDR2 reads SVGEGT. CDR3 size: 13 residues. Profiling relied on immunoSEQ multiplex PCR, and the TCRdb table lists in-frame clones only, not all of them. Of about 150,000 clones listed, 91% are singletons. In the case of this clone: Its specificity is not known.

V gene TRBV6-2 or TRBV6-3 combines with J gene TRBJ2-1; D ambiguous. The specimen comprised peripheral blood, sampled on day 0 of AZD1222 vaccination. The TCR originated in an adult in good health. CDR3 sequence reads: CASSYSQVNEQFF. CDR3 coding DNA: TGTGCCAGCAGTTACTCTCAGGTCAATGAGCAGTTCTTC.